These 18 T cell receptor beta chains were all obtained from the same sample, sequenced in a study of T cell responses to AZD1222 COVID-19 vaccine. TCRdb keeps only in-frame clones here, not all; method: immunoSEQ multiplex PCR. Among about 140,000 clones listed, more than 85% were seen once. Material: peripheral blood, obtained on day 0 of AZD1222 vaccination. The receptors stem from an adult in good health.

CDR3 in amino acids: CASSSYRAGSEAFF. CDR3 bases: TGTGCCAGCAGTTCATACAGGGCGGGTTCTGAAGCTTTCTTT. This rearrangement joins TRBV27 to TRBJ1-1; possible D gene TRBD1, 6 bases. V was pared by 4 bases and J by 6 bases, with 15 bases between. The CDR3 totals 14 residues. From germline, CDR1 is MNHEY and CDR2 SMNVEV (reference sequence).

V is TRBV2 and J is TRBJ1-1, with 9 bases that match TRBD1. Germline CDR1 is SNHLY and CDR2 is FYNNEI. The junction had 2 bases not matched to a gene; V was cut back by 4 bases and J by 5 bases. The CDR3 has 13 amino acids. The CDR3 spells CASSGDRVTEAFF. CDR3 nucleotides: TGTGCCAGCAGTGGGGACAGGGTAACTGAAGCTTTCTTT.

V is TRBV4-3 and J is TRBJ1-2; D gene uncertain. The CDR3 is 14 residues long. Germline V lookup: CDR1 LGHNA, CDR2 YSLEER. Trimming removed 0 bases from V and 3 bases from J, with 8 bases in between. Here the CDR3 reads CASSQESRDYGYTF. As DNA, the CDR3 is TGCGCCAGCAGCCAAGAGTCACGGGACTATGGCTACACCTTC.

This rearrangement joins TRBV30 to TRBJ2-5; D perhaps matches TRBD2 (6 bases). Germline assignment: CDR1 GTSNPN and CDR2 SVGIG (reference sequence). The CDR3 extends over 11 amino acids. V dropped 5 bases and J dropped 3 bases, with 7 bases sitting between them. Here the CDR3 DNA reads TGTGCCTGGGGAGGGGAAGAGACCCAGTACTTC. This encodes CAWGGEETQYF.

The V and J genes are TRBV27 and TRBJ1-1; D gene uncertain. Germline V gene lookup returns CDR1 MNHEY and CDR2 SMNVEV (reference sequence). The length of the CDR3 is 15 residues. V was clipped by 5 bases and J by 1 base, with 14 bases between them. The CDR3 region has the DNA TGTGCCAGCAGTACCCAGGCCTTAACGAACACTGAAGCTTTCTTT. Translated: CASSTQALTNTEAFF.

This rearrangement joins TRBV20-1 to TRBJ1-2, with no clear D. The germline V and J ends were trimmed by 3 bases and 4 bases, with 9 bases remaining between them. The CDR3 consists of 12 residues. Germline assignment: CDR1 DFQATT and CDR2 SNEGSKA (reference sequence). This CDR3 reads CSASQPLYGYTF. In DNA form, the CDR3 reads TGCAGTGCTAGTCAGCCTCTCTATGGCTACACCTTC.

The CDR3 reads CASSRAFTDTQYF. In DNA, the CDR3 is TGTGCCAGCAGCAGAGCGTTCACAGATACGCAGTATTTT. The chain recombines TRBV6-2 or TRBV6-3 with TRBJ2-3; D uncertain. CDR1 is MNHEY and CDR2 is SVGEGT in the germline V gene. Trimming took off 6 bases at V and 2 bases at J, with 9 bases between the two ends. CDR3 length: 13 amino acids.

V is TRBV9 and J is TRBJ1-3; D may be TRBD1 (5 bases). The CDR3 extends over 16 amino acids. Germline CDR1 is SGDLS and CDR2 is YYNGEE. Trimming cost V 0 bases and J 0 bases, with 10 bases left between them. CDR3 amino acids: CASSVVGPDSGNTIYF. Written as DNA, the CDR3 is TGTGCCAGCAGCGTAGTGGGGCCGGACTCTGGAAACACCATATATTTT. Full variable domain (outside the CDR3, taken from reference TRBV9 and TRBJ1-3): DSGVTQTPKHLITATGQRVTLRCSPRSGDLSVYWYQQSLDQGLQFLIQYYNGEERAKGNILERFSAQQFPDLHSELNLSSLELGDSALYFCASSVVGPDSGNTIYFGEGSWLTVV.

The V and J genes are TRBV5-1 and TRBJ2-1; tentatively, D is TRBD1 or TRBD2 (6 bases each). Germline lookup yields CDR1 SGHRS and CDR2 YFSETQ. V was cut by 3 bases and J by 8 bases, with 15 bases left in between. CDR3 length equals 14 residues. The CDR3 DNA is TGCGCCAGCAGCTCCGGGGGCTCTGGGGATGAGCAGTTCTTC. Its translation is CASSSGGSGDEQFF.

The chain joins TRBV4-1 to TRBJ1-6; 7 bases match TRBD1. The germline V gene encodes CDR1 MGHRA and CDR2 YSYEKL. This CDR3 spans 15 amino acids. Losses at the gene ends were 2 bases for V and 8 bases for J; bases not matched to a gene: 6. In DNA form, the CDR3 reads TGCGCCAGCAGCCAAAGGGGGCAGGGAGATTCACCCCTCCACTTT. This translates into CASSQRGQGDSPLHF.

This clone was seen a handful of times. The genes are TRBV10-3 and TRBJ2-7; D ambiguous. V was trimmed by 0 bases and J by 4 bases, leaving 4 bases between them. The germline CDR1 and CDR2 sequences are ENHRY and SYGVKD. The CDR3 sequence is 12 residues long. This chain's CDR3 is CAISESDYEQYF. CDR3 sequence (DNA): TGTGCCATCAGTGAGTCCGATTACGAGCAGTACTTC.

The V call is TRBV25-1, the J call TRBJ1-2, with D tentatively TRBD1 (5 bases). With 1 base removed from V and 4 bases from J, the gap between germline ends came to 16 bases. Germline V gives CDR1 MGHDK, CDR2 SYGVNS. CDR3 length: 16 residues. The CDR3 reads CASSESGTYPFYGYTF. The CDR3 region has the DNA TGTGCCAGCAGTGAATCCGGGACGTATCCATTCTATGGCTACACCTTC.

The rearrangement joins TRBV11-2 to TRBJ2-7; TRBD1 aligns across 11 bases. The junction had 11 bases not matched to a gene; V was cut back by 7 bases and J by 3 bases. Germline lookup yields CDR1 SGHAT and CDR2 FQNNGV. The CDR3 has 16 amino acids. The CDR3 loop is CASTPRGQGGDYEQYF. CDR3 DNA sequence: TGTGCCAGCACCCCCCGGGGACAGGGGGGGGACTACGAGCAGTACTTC.

The rearrangement uses TRBV27 and TRBJ1-2, with D unclear. Germline CDR1 is MNHEY and CDR2 is SMNVEV (reference sequence). The CDR3 consists of 14 residues. V was clipped by 5 bases and J by 2 bases, with 12 bases between them. CDR3 loop: CASSPTIQNYGYTF. Here the CDR3 DNA reads TGTGCCAGCAGTCCGACAATACAAAACTATGGCTACACCTTC.

The J gene is TRBJ2-3, the V gene TRBV7-2; 8 bases fit TRBD2. Germline V lookup: CDR1 SGHTA, CDR2 FQGNSA. V shed 1 base, J shed 2 bases, and the junction held 8 bases outside the gene matches. This CDR3 contains 17 residues. In DNA form, the CDR3 reads TGTGCCAGCAGCTTAGGTCCAGCGGGGGCCCTCACAGATACGCAGTATTTT. Amino acids: CASSLGPAGALTDTQYF.

V usage is TRBV11-2 and J usage is TRBJ1-1; D not resolved. CDR3 length equals 10 residues. With 1 base removed from V and 10 bases from J, the gap between germline ends came to 4 bases. CDR1 is SGHAT and CDR2 is FQNNGV in the germline V gene. In DNA, the CDR3 is TGTGCCAGCAGCTTAGTGGGAGCTTTCTTT. It is translated as CASSLVGAFF.

This clone has a single count. The V call is TRBV2, the J call TRBJ1-2; the D gene is possibly TRBD1 (6 bases). The germline gives CDR1 SNHLY, CDR2 FYNNEI. Between the trimmed V and J ends, which lost 6 bases and 5 bases, there was a span of 16 bases. CDR3 size: 14 residues. The CDR3: CASSTQGPEYGYTF. The CDR3 DNA sequence: TGTGCCAGCAGCACACAGGGCCCGGAATATGGCTACACCTTC.

J is TRBJ1-2 and V is TRBV9; TRBD1 aligns across 8 bases. Germline V gene data show CDR1 as SGDLS and CDR2 as YYNGEE. The CDR3 loop spans 13 amino acids. The V gene end was trimmed by 4 bases and the J gene end by 8 bases; junction bases not matched to a gene: 7. The CDR3 sequence is CASSLGQGGGYTF. The CDR3 region has the DNA TGTGCCAGCAGCCTCGGACAGGGTGGAGGCTACACCTTC.